These 18 T cell receptor beta chains came from one sample sequenced in a study of beta chain features in type 1 diabetes. What was sequenced were expressed TCRB transcripts, since all of the isolated RNA had been reverse transcribed. Sequencing was performed with immunoSEQ multiplex PCR; in TCRdb, only in-frame clones are kept and a portion is missing. Among about half a million clones listed, over 25% were seen once. The sample taken for sequencing was naive CD4+ T cells from blood. These TCRs come from a man aged 18 to 30 in good health.

The genes are TRBV7-9 and TRBJ2-7; D is perhaps TRBD2 (6 bases). In germline, CDR1 is SEHNR, CDR2 FQNEAQ (reference sequence). This CDR3 contains 13 residues. V lost 4 bases and J lost 3, with 10 bases in between. The CDR3 loop is CASSSGTFYEQYF. The CDR3 nucleotides read TGTGCCAGCAGCTCCGGGACTTTCTACGAGCAGTACTTC.

This chain links TRBV28 with TRBJ2-5; D might be TRBD1 (5 bases). The germline V gene has CDR1 MDHEN and CDR2 SYDVKM. The CDR3 runs 16 residues. V lost 1 base and J 5 bases, leaving 17 bases between the germline ends. The CDR3 reads CASSLYFHQGRETQYF. As DNA, the CDR3 is TGTGCCAGCAGTTTATACTTCCATCAGGGTAGGGAGACCCAGTACTTC.

This clone has only one observation. The chain links TRBV9 to TRBJ2-1; TRBD1 matches 8 bases. This CDR3 region has 15 residues. V lost 3 bases, J lost 1 base, and 3 bases stayed unmatched. Germline values: CDR1 SGDLS, CDR2 YYNGEE. CDR3 in DNA: TGTGCCAGCAGCGATACAGGGGGGTCCTACAATGAGCAGTTCTTC. Translating gives CASSDTGGSYNEQFF.

This rearrangement joins TRBV4-2 to TRBJ2-1, with 11 positions matching TRBD2. Germline lookup yields CDR1 LGHNA and CDR2 YNFKEQ. J was trimmed by 10 bases and V by 4 bases; bases with no gene match: 9. The CDR3 is 15 residues long. CDR3 sequence (DNA): TGTGCCAGCAGCCGAGGGACTAGCGGAGGGGGGGAGCAGTTCTTC. Translation gives CASSRGTSGGGEQFF.

The rearrangement links TRBV29-1 to TRBJ2-7; no clear D. The CDR3 consists of 16 residues. Germline CDR1 SQVTM, CDR2 ANQGSEA. V lost 1 base to trimming and J lost 1 base, with 17 bases between them. CDR3 sequence (DNA): TGCAGCGTTGAAGTTTTCAGGAGAGAGGTATCCTACGAGCAGTACTTC. Its translation: CSVEVFRREVSYEQYF.

The chain joins TRBV9 to TRBJ2-6; D may be TRBD1 (6 bases). The germline CDR1 and CDR2 sequences are SGDLS and YYNGEE. The CDR3 is 18 residues long. The V end was cut by 4 bases, the J end by 0 bases, with 17 bases between. CDR3 loop: CASSSGVAGDSGANVLTF. The CDR3 nucleotides are TGTGCCAGCAGCTCAGGGGTGGCGGGCGACTCTGGGGCCAACGTCCTGACTTTC.

The rearrangement links TRBV7-2 to TRBJ2-1; 9 bases are a match to TRBD2. The CDR3 runs to 15 residues. Per the germline V gene, CDR1 is SGHTA and CDR2 is FQGNSA. With 3 bases clipped from V and 4 bases from J, the junction kept 4 bases outside the gene matches. CDR3 in DNA: TGTGCCAGCAGCTTTGATAGCGGGAGTTACAATGAGCAGTTCTTC. It specifies CASSFDSGSYNEQFF.

The chain is built from TRBV25-1 and TRBJ2-2; unclear D gene. Germline assignment: CDR1 MGHDK and CDR2 SYGVNS. The CDR3 covers 15 residues. V was trimmed by 3 bases and J by 0 bases, leaving 8 bases between them. This CDR3 reads CASSEMTTNTGELFF. The CDR3 bases are TGTGCCAGCAGTGAGATGACGACGAACACCGGGGAGCTGTTTTTT.

The V and J genes are TRBV5-1 and TRBJ2-7, with TRBD2 matching over 11 bases. V lost 4 bases and J lost 4; bases outside the gene matches: 7. Looked up from germline, CDR1 is SGHRS and CDR2 is YFSETQ. The CDR3 runs 15 residues. This chain's CDR3 is CASSLTSGTVYEQYF. CDR3 in DNA: TGCGCCAGCAGCCTGACTAGCGGGACAGTGTACGAGCAGTACTTC.

The chain recombines TRBV5-4 with TRBJ2-3; 12 bases are a match to TRBD2. Trimming cost V 2 bases and J 5 bases; bases outside gene matches: 3. The germline V gene encodes CDR1 SGHNT and CDR2 YYREEE (reference sequence). This CDR3 comprises 15 residues. The CDR3 is CASSLRLAGEDTQYF. The DNA of the CDR3 is TGTGCCAGCAGCTTAAGACTAGCGGGAGAAGATACGCAGTATTTT.

Details on this clone: The same CDR3 is also encoded by other DNA sequences in this sample. The rearrangement uses TRBV7-9 and TRBJ1-5, with D unresolved. The germline CDR1 and CDR2 sequences are SEHNR and FQNEAQ (reference sequence). The CDR3 totals 14 residues. V was clipped by 5 bases and J by 0 bases, with 8 bases between them. Here the CDR3 reads CASSLDGSNQPQHF. CDR3 DNA sequence: TGTGCCAGCAGCCTGGACGGTAGCAATCAGCCCCAGCATTTT.

Details on this clone: Distinct nucleotide sequences in the sample also encode this CDR3. The gene calls are TRBV5-4 and TRBJ2-5; D remains unclear. CDR1 SGHNT and CDR2 YYREEE come from the germline V gene (reference sequence). With 1 base removed from V and 3 bases from J, the gap between germline ends came to 7 bases. This CDR3 comprises 13 residues. The CDR3 bases are TGTGCCAGCAGCTTGTGGGCAGAAGAGACCCAGTACTTC. Amino acids: CASSLWAEETQYF.

This clone showed up just a few times. The chain carries TRBV23-1 and TRBJ2-5; TRBD1 agrees at 9 bases. TRBV23-1 is an ORF; its function is uncertain. J lost 10 bases, V lost 8 bases, and 14 bases had no gene match. The CDR3 contains 14 residues. The CDR3 region is CASGPGQGCKSQYF. The CDR3, as DNA: TGCGCCAGCGGGCCGGGACAGGGATGCAAAAGCCAGTACTTC.

The CDR3 DNA is TGCGCCAGCACAAAGACTAGCGGGATTTACGAGCAGTACTTC. Protein sequence: CASTKTSGIYEQYF. The genes are TRBV5-1 and TRBJ2-7, with TRBD2 identical over 11 bases. Germline CDR1 and CDR2: SGHRS and YFSETQ. This CDR3 is built from 14 residues. With 6 bases clipped from V and 4 bases from J, the junction kept 6 bases outside the gene matches.

This clone turned up a few times. This chain joins TRBV15 and TRBJ2-2; 7 positions agree with TRBD2. The CDR3 extends over 15 amino acids. V lost 3 bases to trimming and J lost 7 bases; unmatched junction nucleotides: 8. The V gene's germline CDR1 is LNHNV and CDR2 YYDKDF (reference sequence). CDR3 sequence (DNA): TGTGCCACCAGCAGGACCCTAGCGGAACTCGGGGAGCTGTTTTTT. Translation gives CATSRTLAELGELFF.

The chain couples TRBV30 to TRBJ2-7; D gene ambiguous. The V end lost 6 bases, the J end lost 2 bases, and 8 bases lay between the germline ends. Germline lookup yields CDR1 GTSNPN and CDR2 SVGIG (reference sequence). The CDR3 extends over 11 amino acids. CDR3 protein: CACTEAYEQYF. CDR3 DNA sequence: TGTGCCTGCACAGAGGCCTACGAGCAGTACTTC. The complete variable domain, with remaining parts taken from reference TRBV30 and TRBJ2-7, reads SQTIHQWPATLVQPVGSPLSLECTVEGTSNPNLYWYRQAAGRGLQLLFYSVGIGQISSEVPQNLSASRPQDRQFILSSKKLLLSDSGFYLCACTEAYEQYFGPGTRLTVT.

This rearrangement joins TRBV28 to TRBJ2-1; the D gene is possibly TRBD2 (5 bases). Trimming removed 5 bases from V and 7 bases from J, with 18 bases in between. Germline V gives CDR1 MDHEN, CDR2 SYDVKM. The CDR3 has 15 amino acids. The CDR3: CASSTPGGPVNEQFF. In nucleotides, the CDR3 is TGTGCCAGCAGTACACCCGGCGGGCCGGTAAATGAGCAGTTCTTC.

This clone was picked up a small number of times. The rearrangement joins TRBV4-2 to TRBJ2-7, with TRBD2 identical over 13 bases. Per the germline V gene, CDR1 is LGHNA and CDR2 is YNFKEQ. The CDR3 is 18 residues long. Unmatched junction bases numbered 9, after V lost 0 bases and J lost 4 bases. CDR3 nucleotide sequence: TGTGCCAGCAGCCAAGATCCCACCGGGACTAGCGGGAAATACGAGCAGTACTTC. It translates to CASSQDPTGTSGKYEQYF.